This T cell receptor beta chain was sequenced during a study of OX40 agonist ivuxolimab in advanced cancers. Autoimmune disease history or systemic immunosuppression was exclusionary. Here immunoSEQ multiplex PCR was the method, and the copy in TCRdb shows in-frame clones only, minus some. The data hold around 79,000 clones, with about 91% observed a single time. V lost 1 base and J 3 bases, leaving 10 bases between the germline ends. CDR3 length: 14 residues. Germline CDR1 is SGHTA and CDR2 is FQGNSA. The clonotype originates from an adult with an advanced solid tumor such as melanoma, head and neck, liver or kidney cancer. The chain is built from TRBV7-2 and TRBJ2-7, with D tentatively TRBD1 (5 bases). The specimen comprised CD4+ or CD8+ T cells sorted from blood, sampled in a trial of the OX40 agonist ivuxolimab. This CDR3 reads CASSLGRTNYEQYF. CDR3 bases: TGTGCCAGCAGCTTAGGACGGACAAACTACGAGCAGTACTTC.